Given below is one T cell receptor (beta chain) in context. The method was immunoSEQ multiplex PCR; TCRdb's version includes in-frame clones alone and lacks a portion of them. The repertoire holds 110,000 to 150,000 clones, with more than 85% as singletons. The CDR3 loop spans 15 amino acids. The ends were cut back, 3 bases at V and 5 bases at J, with 16 bases in the middle. Germline V gene data show CDR1 as SGHAT and CDR2 as FQDESV (reference sequence). This sample was included in a study of T cell responses to AZD1222 COVID-19 vaccine. The sequencing here drew on peripheral blood, taken on day 0 of AZD1222 vaccination. This chain joins TRBV11-1 and TRBJ2-5; D perhaps matches TRBD1 (6 bases). The clonotype originates from an adult in good health. Written as DNA, the CDR3 is TGTGCCAGCAGCTTGCGCTGGGGGCCCGGTGAGACCCAGTACTTC. It translates to CASSLRWGPGETQYF.